Following are 18 T cell receptor beta chains from one sample sequenced in a study of patients and donors after allogeneic stem cell transplantation. TCRdb processed the RT-PCR reads anew with MiXCR; each CDR3 protein has one entry. The sample shows approximately 250,000 distinct CDR3 sequences, about 14% of them seen only once. Source material: blood, either unsorted or a sorted T cell fraction (not recorded which). These receptors came from a human donor who was either an allogeneic HSCT recipient or a stem cell or donor lymphocyte infusion donor (not recorded which). It is not recorded whose cells these are; they may come from a transplant donor.

The chain is built from TRBV7-3 and TRBJ2-7, with D perhaps TRBD1 (6 bases). This CDR3 contains 14 residues. Trimming removed 5 bases from V and 7 bases from J, with 18 bases in between. CDR1 SGHTA and CDR2 FQGTGA come from the germline V gene. In nucleotides, the CDR3 is TGTGCCAGCAGCCCCGCACAGGGAATTGGGGAGCAGTACTTC. Its translation is CASSPAQGIGEQYF. Drawing the rest from reference TRBV7-3 and TRBJ2-7, the complete variable domain is GAGVSQTPSNKVTEKGKYVELRCDPISGHTALYWYRQSLGQGPEFLIYFQGTGAADDSGLPNDRFFAVRPEGSVSTLKIQRTERGDSAVYLCASSPAQGIGEQYFGPGTRLTVT.

This clonotype was seen repeatedly, ten times or more. The chain uses TRBV20-1 and TRBJ2-7, with D tentatively TRBD1 (5 bases). This CDR3 has 14 residues. CDR1 DFQATT and CDR2 SNEGSKA come from the germline V gene (reference sequence). The V end lost 1 base, the J end lost 3 bases, and 13 bases lay between the germline ends. CDR3 protein: CSARAPRQFYEQYF. DNA of the CDR3: TGCAGTGCTAGAGCTCCCCGACAGTTCTACGAGCAGTACTTC.

This clonotype was seen more than once but under ten times. The J gene is TRBJ1-6, the V gene TRBV28, with D hard to call. Germline CDR1 MDHEN, CDR2 SYDVKM. This CDR3 has 17 residues. V lost 2 bases, J lost 0 bases, and 11 bases lay in between. CDR3 DNA: TGTGCCAGCAGTTTAGGTTCATTTAGCTCCTATAATTCACCCCTCCACTTT. Amino acids: CASSLGSFSSYNSPLHF.

This sequence joins TRBV14 and TRBJ1-6; 7 bases map to TRBD1. Trimming took 1 base from V and 7 from J; bases not matched to a gene: 4. Germline V gene data show CDR1 as SGHDN and CDR2 as FVKESK. This CDR3 has 15 amino acids. This CDR3 reads CASSQGQGSNSPLHF. DNA for the CDR3: TGTGCCAGCAGCCAAGGACAGGGTAGCAATTCACCCCTCCACTTT.

The chain has TRBV27 and TRBJ2-7, with TRBD2 matching 7 bases. The germline CDR1 and CDR2 sequences are MNHEY and SMNVEV (reference sequence). The ends lost 0 bases at V and 5 bases at J; junction bases unmatched: 10. The CDR3 loop spans 16 amino acids. CDR3 loop: CASSLSFRGGSDEQYF. Here the CDR3 DNA reads TGTGCCAGCAGTTTATCGTTTCGCGGGGGTAGCGACGAGCAGTACTTC.

V usage is TRBV18 and J usage is TRBJ1-4, with TRBD1 as a possible D gene (5 bases). Trimming stripped 3 bases from V and 0 bases from J, with 11 bases between. CDR1 and CDR2 (germline): KGHSH, LQKENI. The CDR3 sequence is 16 residues long. This CDR3 is CASSPGLAATNEKLFF. Here the CDR3 DNA reads TGTGCCAGCTCACCGGGACTCGCAGCAACTAATGAAAAACTGTTTTTT.

This clonotype was counted between two and nine times. The chain is built from TRBV20-1 and TRBJ1-2; tentatively, D is TRBD1 (6 bases). The CDR3 covers 14 residues. V was clipped by 0 bases and J by 2 bases, with 10 bases between them. Per germline, CDR1 DFQATT and CDR2 SNEGSKA (reference sequence). In DNA form, the CDR3 reads TGCAGTGCTAGAGATTCAGGGGAAAACTATGGCTACACCTTC. This gives the protein CSARDSGENYGYTF.

This clonotype has more than one count but fewer than ten. This chain joins TRBV6-5 and TRBJ2-1, with D hard to call. From germline, CDR1 is MNHEY and CDR2 SVGAGI. The V end was cut by 0 bases, the J end by 7 bases, with 19 bases between. CDR3 length: 17 residues. The CDR3 nucleotides are TGTGCCAGCAGTTACTCAGAGGCTAGACGAGTAGGGAATGAGCAGTTCTTC. This sequence encodes CASSYSEARRVGNEQFF.

This clonotype was seen a few times. The chain has TRBV6-1 and TRBJ1-6, with D possibly matching TRBD1 (5 bases). V lost 4 bases and J lost 4, with 20 bases in between. The germline CDR1 and CDR2 sequences are MNHNS and SASEGT. The CDR3 is 18 amino acids. Here the CDR3 reads CASSGDRRLQKYNSPLHF. The CDR3 DNA reads as TGTGCCAGCAGTGGCGACAGACGGTTGCAGAAATATAATTCACCCCTCCACTTT.

V is TRBV27 and J is TRBJ1-1; D not certain. Trimming removed 7 bases from V and 1 base from J, with 10 bases in between. Germline CDR1 and CDR2: MNHEY and SMNVEV (reference sequence). There are 13 residues in the CDR3. CDR3 in DNA: TGTGCCAGCATATCGGCCGGGAACACTGAAGCTTTCTTT. It encodes CASISAGNTEAFF.

The CDR3 nucleotides are TGTGCCAGTCGGCGTCCAGGGGATCCGACGAAAAATGAGCAGTTCTTC. It encodes CASRRPGDPTKNEQFF. V and J are TRBV19 and TRBJ2-1, with D possibly matching TRBD1 (6 bases). The germline CDR1 and CDR2 sequences are LNHDA and SQIVND (reference sequence). V lost 8 bases and J lost 7, with 24 bases in between. The CDR3 is 16 residues long. Filled out from reference TRBV19 and TRBJ2-1, the complete variable domain reads DGGITQSPKYLFRKEGQNVTLSCEQNLNHDAMYWYRQDPGQGLRLIYYSQIVNDFQKGDIAEGYSVSREKKESFPLTVTSAQKNPTAFYLCASRRPGDPTKNEQFFGPGTRLTVL.

V gene TRBV20-1 combines with J gene TRBJ2-1, with TRBD2 matching 7 bases. The CDR3 extends over 14 amino acids. Losses at the gene ends were 4 bases for V and 5 bases for J; bases not matched to a gene: 8. Looked up from germline, CDR1 is DFQATT and CDR2 is SNEGSKA (reference sequence). The CDR3 protein is CSANKAGTHNEQFF. DNA for the CDR3: TGCAGTGCTAATAAAGCGGGGACCCACAATGAGCAGTTCTTC.

This clonotype was recorded a few times. J is TRBJ1-1 and V is TRBV14; 12 nucleotides agree with TRBD1. V was clipped by 2 bases and J by 4 bases; unmatched bases: 8. Germline CDR1 is SGHDN and CDR2 is FVKESK. This CDR3 comprises 17 residues. The CDR3 nucleotides read TGTGCCAGCAGCCAAACCGGGACAGGGGGCAAGTTCACTGAAGCTTTCTTT. Protein: CASSQTGTGGKFTEAFF. The whole variable domain, filled in from reference TRBV14 and TRBJ1-1, reads EAGVTQFPSHSVIEKGQTVTLRCDPISGHDNLYWYRRVMGKEIKFLLHFVKESKQDESGMPNNRFLAERTGGTYSTLKVQPAELEDSGVYFCASSQTGTGGKFTEAFFGQGTRLTVV.

V gene TRBV5-1 combines with J gene TRBJ1-5; TRBD1 agrees at 9 bases. Germline CDR1 and CDR2: SGHRS and YFSETQ. The V and J ends lost 0 bases and 0 bases, in that order; junction bases with no gene match: 4. This CDR3 contains 17 residues. The CDR3 DNA reads TGCGCCAGCAGCTTGGGTGGGGGACAGGGTAGCAATCAGCCCCAGCATTTT. It is translated as CASSLGGGQGSNQPQHF. Full variable domain (rest looked up from reference TRBV5-1 and TRBJ1-5): KAGVTQTPRYLIKTRGQQVTLSCSPISGHRSVSWYQQTPGQGLQFLFEYFSETQRNKGNFPGRFSGRQFSNSRSEMNVSTLELGDSALYLCASSLGGGQGSNQPQHFGDGTRLSIL.

This clonotype was counted many times. The chain recombines TRBV5-1 with TRBJ2-4, with D hard to call. The CDR3 has 12 residues. The V gene's germline CDR1 is SGHRS and CDR2 YFSETQ. The V and J ends lost 4 bases and 3 bases respectively, with 5 bases between them. The CDR3 nucleotides are TGCGCCAGCAGCGTAGACAAAAACATTCAGTACTTC. This translates into CASSVDKNIQYF.

In this sample, this clonotype turned up a few times. The V gene is TRBV27, the J gene TRBJ1-2; the match to TRBD1 covers 7 bases. Germline V lookup: CDR1 MNHEY, CDR2 SMNVEV (reference sequence). V lost 3 bases to trimming and J lost 6 bases; unmatched junction nucleotides: 1. The CDR3 loop spans 12 amino acids. DNA for the CDR3: TGTGCCAGCAGTTTTCAGGGGGATGGCTACACCTTC. It specifies CASSFQGDGYTF.

This clonotype was seen only once. Since a much larger clone is just one base distant, this may be a read error. The CDR3: CATRDLGRGRQETQYF. CDR3 sequence (DNA): TGTGCCACCAGGGATTTGGGCAGGGGTCGACAAGAGACCCAGTACTTC. V gene TRBV24-1 combines with J gene TRBJ2-5, with a weak D call TRBD1 (6 bases). CDR1 KGHDR and CDR2 SFDVKD come from the germline V gene. The CDR3 is made up of 16 amino acids.

This clonotype was seen ten or more times. The chain employs TRBV5-6 and TRBJ2-1; TRBD1 matches at 8 bases. V was pared by 1 base and J by 6 bases, with 6 bases of the junction left unmatched. The CDR3 length is 15 residues. The V gene's germline CDR1 is SGHDT and CDR2 YYEEEE. The CDR3: CASSLRTGTGNEQFF. Written as DNA, the CDR3 is TGTGCCAGCAGCTTGAGGACAGGGACGGGCAATGAGCAGTTCTTC.